This T cell receptor beta chain comes out of a study of CD8 T cells in ankylosing spondylitis. Study-level findings and limits: Reports of some motif variants in reactive arthritis synovial fluid and blood predate this one. The study identified a TCR beta motif of under ten highly homologous variants that appeared characteristic of ankylosing spondylitis blood. Matched ankylosing spondylitis synovial fluid reportedly contained a significantly enriched population of disease-linked clones.

TCR beta libraries were made by quantitative 5'-RACE with molecular barcodes. TCRdb re-called the 5' RACE reads through MiXCR, storing one row per CDR3 protein. Of roughly 69,000 distinct CDR3 sequences detected, approximately 5.3% appear once; the ten largest clones hold 2% to 2.5%. The V gene lost 5 bases and the J gene lost 0 bases, with 13 bases spanning the gap. CDR3 length: 16 amino acids. In this sample, this clonotype turned up many times. Its cognate antigen is unknown. The specimen was blood, either unsorted or a sorted T cell fraction (not recorded which). This sequence joins TRBV12-3 or TRBV12-4 and TRBJ2-2; D call uncertain. The sequence came from a male donor with ankylosing spondylitis or in good health (not recorded which). This CDR3 is CASSLTRLSNTGELFF. In nucleotides, the CDR3 is TGTGCCAGCAGTCTAACCAGGCTCTCGAACACCGGGGAGCTGTTTTTT.